These 28 T cell receptor beta chains originate from one sample sequenced in a study of blood T cell repertoires in COVID-19. Assay: immunoSEQ multiplex PCR; the TCRdb copy retains only in-frame clones and omits some. The table records under 350,000 clones, approximately 83% of them present only once. Material for sequencing was peripheral blood. These receptors were taken from an older woman with acute or convalescent COVID-19.

Regarding this clone: The junction differs from germline at one of its ends, possibly a read error. J is TRBJ1-1 and V is TRBV7-8; D is ambiguous. Germline assignment: CDR1 SGHVS and CDR2 FQNEAQ. The CDR3 runs 13 residues. DNA of the CDR3: TGTGCCAGCAGCTTAGGGCCAGCGGGCGGGCGGGTCTTT. Translating gives CASSLGPAGGRVF.

The rearrangement joins TRBV5-1 to TRBJ1-4; 7 bases map to TRBD1. With V trimmed by 0 bases and J by 7 bases, 6 bases remained unmatched. CDR3 length equals 15 residues. Looked up from germline, CDR1 is SGHRS and CDR2 is YFSETQ. For the CDR3, the DNA is TGCGCCAGCAGCTTGGGCCGACAGGGAAGTGAAAAACTGTTTTTT. This gives the protein CASSLGRQGSEKLFF.

V usage is TRBV18 and J usage is TRBJ2-3, with 10 bases that match TRBD2. This CDR3 region has 17 residues. The germline V gene encodes CDR1 KGHSH and CDR2 LQKENI. Unmatched junction bases numbered 11, after V lost 6 bases and J lost 2 bases. CDR3 region: CASSRPRAGGPTDTQYF. In DNA, the CDR3 is TGTGCCAGCTCCCGACCCCGAGCGGGGGGGCCCACAGATACGCAGTATTTT.

The chain is built from TRBV25-1 and TRBJ1-1; 8 nucleotides align to TRBD1. The CDR3 sequence is 18 residues long. The trim removed 4 bases at V and 0 bases at J, leaving 13 bases unmatched. Germline assignment: CDR1 MGHDK and CDR2 SYGVNS. DNA of the CDR3: TGTGCCAGCAGTGCTCTTCAGGGGGCCTGGGGGCTGAACACTGAAGCTTTCTTT. Its translation is CASSALQGAWGLNTEAFF.

V and J are TRBV11-3 and TRBJ2-5; no firm D call. V lost 0 bases and J lost 0, with 8 bases in between. CDR3 length equals 15 residues. The germline CDR1 and CDR2 sequences are SGHNT and YENEEA. The CDR3, as DNA: TGTGCCAGCAGCTTAGATTCTGGCCACCAAGAGACCCAGTACTTC. Amino acid sequence: CASSLDSGHQETQYF.

V and J are TRBV6-5 and TRBJ1-5; no clear D. Trimming took off 6 bases at V and 7 bases at J, with 13 bases between the two ends. This CDR3 is built from 13 residues. The germline V gene encodes CDR1 MNHEY and CDR2 SVGAGI. The CDR3 here is CASRMGWRQPQHF. CDR3 nucleotides: TGTGCCAGCAGGATGGGGTGGAGGCAGCCCCAGCATTTT.

This chain links TRBV30 with TRBJ2-5; D is possibly TRBD1 (5 bases). Between the trimmed V and J ends, which lost 1 base and 5 bases, there was a span of 11 bases. The length of the CDR3 is 13 residues. In germline, CDR1 is GTSNPN, CDR2 SVGIG (reference sequence). The CDR3 protein is CAWSGRAGETQYF. The CDR3 nucleotides read TGTGCCTGGAGTGGTCGAGCAGGGGAGACCCAGTACTTC.

This chain links TRBV27 with TRBJ1-6; 9 positions agree with TRBD1. This CDR3 has 16 residues. Per the germline V gene, CDR1 is MNHEY and CDR2 is SMNVEV (reference sequence). With V trimmed by 5 bases and J by 7 bases, 9 bases remained unmatched. In nucleotides, the CDR3 is TGTGCCAGCAGTCTCGCTCCGGACAGGGGAAATTCACCCCTCCACTTT. Amino acid sequence: CASSLAPDRGNSPLHF.

The chain employs TRBV10-3 and TRBJ2-1; D might be TRBD1 (6 bases). Germline V lookup: CDR1 ENHRY, CDR2 SYGVKD. This CDR3 has 14 amino acids. V lost 2 bases, J lost 4 bases, and 9 bases lay in between. CDR3 residues: CAISEGTKYNEQFF. The CDR3 bases are TGTGCCATCAGTGAGGGGACAAAGTACAATGAGCAGTTCTTC.

The chain has TRBV6-5 and TRBJ1-3; 7 bases are a match to TRBD1. Per germline, CDR1 MNHEY and CDR2 SVGAGI. V gave up 4 bases and J gave up 2 bases; unmatched junction bases: 5. This CDR3 has 15 residues. CDR3 region: CASSWETGPGNTIYF. The CDR3 DNA reads TGTGCCAGCAGTTGGGAGACAGGGCCTGGAAACACCATATATTTT.

V and J are TRBV6-5 and TRBJ2-5; 9 positions agree with TRBD1. Germline V lookup: CDR1 MNHEY, CDR2 SVGAGI. This CDR3 has 14 residues. The V segment lost 6 bases and the J segment 7 bases; nucleotides outside the gene matches: 9. The CDR3 region is CASRAGQGGGTQYF. CDR3 nucleotides: TGTGCCAGCAGAGCGGGACAGGGTGGGGGGACCCAGTACTTC.

In this sample, this clone turned up once. The J gene is TRBJ2-2, the V gene TRBV7-8; D is possibly TRBD1 (5 bases). Deletions cut 1 base from V and 5 bases from J, with 11 bases between. The V gene's germline CDR1 is SGHVS and CDR2 FQNEAQ. The CDR3 extends over 15 amino acids. CDR3 in DNA: TGTGCCAGCAGCTTAGAGGCAGGGCGGACCGGGGAGCTGTTTTTT. Protein: CASSLEAGRTGELFF.

Only a few counts were recorded for this clone. The rearrangement joins TRBV4-1 to TRBJ1-1; D is possibly TRBD1 (5 bases). The CDR3 runs 12 residues. Germline loops: CDR1 MGHRA, CDR2 YSYEKL. Trimming removed 3 bases at V and 10 bases at J, with 12 bases between. The CDR3 protein is CASSQPMGGAFF. The DNA of the CDR3 is TGCGCCAGCAGCCAGCCTATGGGGGGAGCTTTCTTT.

The chain uses TRBV5-1 and TRBJ2-1; 7 nucleotides match TRBD2. The germline gives CDR1 SGHRS, CDR2 YFSETQ. This CDR3 comprises 15 residues. V gave up 4 bases and J gave up 8 bases; unmatched junction bases: 12. CDR3 in DNA: TGCGCCAGCAGCGTTTCCGGGACTAAATCGTATGAGCAGTTCTTC. Protein sequence: CASSVSGTKSYEQFF.

Worth noting for this clone: Other DNA sequences in this sample translate to the same CDR3. The chain links TRBV28 to TRBJ1-2; D is unresolved. Trimming removed 4 bases from V and 5 bases from J, with 5 bases in between. Germline-derived CDR1 and CDR2 are MDHEN and SYDVKM. The CDR3 extends over 11 amino acids. CDR3 sequence: CASSSVYGYTF. The CDR3 DNA is TGTGCCAGCAGTTCAGTGTATGGCTACACCTTC.

V and J are TRBV5-1 and TRBJ1-6, with D uncertain. This CDR3 has 13 amino acids. CDR1 and CDR2 from the germline V gene are SGHRS and YFSETQ. Trimming took 1 base from V and 10 from J, leaving 9 bases between them. The CDR3, as DNA: TGCGCCAGCAGCTTGAAACTAGGCTCACCCCTCCACTTT. It is translated as CASSLKLGSPLHF.

As for this clone: This sample also contains other DNA sequences that code for the same CDR3. The chain joins TRBV29-1 to TRBJ1-1, with D perhaps TRBD1 (6 bases). Looked up from germline, CDR1 is SQVTM and CDR2 is ANQGSEA. V shed 4 bases and J shed 4 bases, with 7 bases lying between them. The CDR3 has 11 amino acids. DNA for the CDR3: TGCAGCGTTGTCAGGGGCACTGAAGCTTTCTTT. This gives the protein CSVVRGTEAFF.

The chain carries TRBV15 and TRBJ2-5, with a tentative D call TRBD2 (6 bases). Germline CDR1 reads LNHNV; CDR2 reads YYDKDF (reference sequence). V was cut by 11 bases and J by 0 bases, with 13 bases left in between. CDR3 size: 13 residues. The CDR3 region is CAASRGYQETQYF. CDR3 sequence (DNA): TGTGCCGCGAGTCGGGGGTACCAAGAGACCCAGTACTTC. Combining the CDR3 with reference TRBV15 and TRBJ2-5 gives the whole variable domain DAMVIQNPRYQVTQFGKPVTLSCSQTLNHNVMYWYQQKSSQAPKLLFHYYDKDFNNEADTPDNFQSRRPNTSFCFLDIRSPGLGDTAMYLCAASRGYQETQYFGPGTRLLVL.

V is TRBV7-9 and J is TRBJ1-3, with 8 bases matching TRBD1. Germline lookup yields CDR1 SEHNR and CDR2 FQNEAQ (reference sequence). This CDR3 region has 14 residues. After removal of 4 bases from V and 9 bases from J, the junction contained 8 bases not matched to a gene. CDR3 in DNA: TGTGCCAGCAGCTCGGACAGGGCTCAGGTCACCATATATTTT. It encodes CASSSDRAQVTIYF.

The chain joins TRBV14 to TRBJ2-1, with 8 bases matching TRBD2. After removal of 6 bases from V and 0 bases from J, the junction contained 7 bases not matched to a gene. Germline V gives CDR1 SGHDN, CDR2 FVKESK. The CDR3 has 16 amino acids. The CDR3 sequence is CASRGSSGSSYNEQFF. In DNA, the CDR3 is TGTGCCAGCAGAGGGTCCAGCGGGAGCTCCTACAATGAGCAGTTCTTC.

This sequence joins TRBV12-5 and TRBJ1-3, with unresolved D. The V gene lost 2 bases and the J gene lost 0 bases, with 5 bases spanning the gap. The CDR3 loop spans 14 amino acids. Germline V gene data show CDR1 as LGHNT and CDR2 as FRNRAP. CDR3 sequence reads: CASGLSSSGNTIYF. The CDR3 DNA sequence: TGTGCTAGTGGTTTGTCGAGCTCTGGAAACACCATATATTTT.

The chain joins TRBV14 to TRBJ2-2, with a possible D match to TRBD1 (5 bases). The CDR3 extends over 13 amino acids. Trimming cost V 4 bases and J 8 bases, with 11 bases left between them. Germline V gene lookup returns CDR1 SGHDN and CDR2 FVKESK. The DNA of the CDR3 is TGTGCCAGCAGCCTCAGGGTCTTTGGGGAGCTGTTTTTT. Protein sequence: CASSLRVFGELFF.

The chain carries TRBV29-1 and TRBJ1-1, with D perhaps TRBD1 (5 bases). The germline gives CDR1 SQVTM, CDR2 ANQGSEA. V was cut by 6 bases and J by 0 bases, with 11 bases left in between. The CDR3 runs 13 residues. Written as DNA, the CDR3 is TGCAGCGTGGTAGGCAGGGTGAACACTGAAGCTTTCTTT. As protein: CSVVGRVNTEAFF.

The V call is TRBV30, the J call TRBJ1-4; a weak D match, TRBD1 (5 bases). Germline V CDR1 and CDR2: GTSNPN, SVGIG (reference sequence). V was clipped by 3 bases and J by 7 bases, with 9 bases between them. The CDR3 has 12 residues. In DNA, the CDR3 is TGTGCCTGGAGGGGGGGGAGTGAAAAACTGTTTTTT. Its protein product is CAWRGGSEKLFF.

This clone was found once. At one of its ends the junction is not consistent with the germline gene, which may arise from a read error. The gene calls are TRBV7-7 and TRBJ2-3; 9 nucleotides match TRBD2. Per the germline V gene, CDR1 is SSHAT and CDR2 is FNYEAQ (reference sequence). The CDR3 is 16 amino acids. CDR3 loop: CASSLGPSGGTDTQYF. DNA of the CDR3: TGTGCTAGCAGCTTAGGCCCTAGCGGGGGCACAGATACGCAGTATTTT.

To note about this clone: Other DNA sequences in the same sample also yield this CDR3. The rearrangement links TRBV6-5 to TRBJ1-1; D is possibly TRBD1 (6 bases). V dropped 5 bases and J dropped 1 base, with 8 bases sitting between them. The CDR3 consists of 13 residues. Germline assignment: CDR1 MNHEY and CDR2 SVGAGI. This CDR3 reads CASSLQGNTEAFF. CDR3 DNA sequence: TGTGCCAGCAGTCTACAGGGGAACACTGAAGCTTTCTTT.

J is TRBJ1-3 and V is TRBV7-9, with 8 bases aligning to TRBD1. The CDR3 spans 14 residues. The V gene's germline CDR1 is SEHNR and CDR2 FQNEAQ (reference sequence). V lost 3 bases to trimming and J lost 2 bases; unmatched junction nucleotides: 0. As DNA, the CDR3 is TGTGCCAGCAGCTTGACAGGGGCTGGAAACACCATATATTTT. Translated: CASSLTGAGNTIYF.

This clone has only one observation. This chain joins TRBV5-1 and TRBJ2-3; 11 bases match TRBD2. In germline, CDR1 is SGHRS, CDR2 YFSETQ. V lost 0 bases to trimming and J lost 2 bases; unmatched junction nucleotides: 8. This CDR3 contains 18 residues. The CDR3 DNA follows: TGCGCCAGCAGCTTGGCCTGGCTAGCGGGGGGAATCACAGATACGCAGTATTTT. Translation: CASSLAWLAGGITDTQYF.